The rows below give T cell receptor beta chains drawn from one sample of a study of blood T cell repertoires in COVID-19. Here immunoSEQ multiplex PCR was the method, and the copy in TCRdb shows in-frame clones only, minus some. The data hold fewer than 400,000 clones, with about four fifths observed a single time. Sequenced input: peripheral blood. The source is a man aged 25 to 40 with active or convalescent COVID-19. Each CDR3 is given with its conserved first and last residue. The D gene is left open where the match is weak. Clone size is stated in some rows and not others, as once, few, many or a class when expanded.

clone_size d_call j_call v_call cdr3_nt cdr3_aa
- - TRBJ1-1 TRBV19 TGTGCCAGTAGTTCCAGTGATTGGACTGAAGCTTTCTTT CASSSSDWTEAFF
- TRBD1 TRBJ1-2 TRBV28 TGTGCCAGCCGACAGGGTAACTATGGCTACACCTTC CASRQGNYGYTF
- TRBD1 TRBJ2-7 TRBV28 TGTGCCAGCAGTTTAACAGGGGGTAGCGAGCAGTACTTC CASSLTGGSEQYF
- - TRBJ2-7 TRBV7-2 TGTGCCAGCAGCTTAGTGGGTACAGCCCTCTTCTCCTACGAGCAGTACTTC CASSLVGTALFSYEQYF
- TRBD2 TRBJ2-3 TRBV7-2 TGTGCCAGCAGCTTAGCGGGAGGGATCACAGATACGCAGTATTTT CASSLAGGITDTQYF
- - TRBJ2-1 TRBV28 TGTGCCAGCAGTTCCCTCGGCCGCGGGGACGGGCAGTTCTTC CASSSLGRGDGQFF
- TRBD1 TRBJ1-2 TRBV30 TGTGCCTGGAGTGTAGAAACAGGGGGACACGGCTACACCTTC CAWSVETGGHGYTF
- - TRBJ2-1 TRBV20-1 TGCAGTGCTAGTTCGCAGTCCTACAATGAGCAGTTCTTC CSASSQSYNEQFF
few - TRBJ2-6 TRBV19 TGTGCCAGTAGTGCGGGACGGTGGGAGGCCAACGTCCTGACTTTC CASSAGRWEANVLTF
- TRBD1 TRBJ1-1 TRBV5-1 TGCGCCAGCCAACAGGGGGCAGGTACTGAAGCTTTCTTT CASQQGAGTEAFF